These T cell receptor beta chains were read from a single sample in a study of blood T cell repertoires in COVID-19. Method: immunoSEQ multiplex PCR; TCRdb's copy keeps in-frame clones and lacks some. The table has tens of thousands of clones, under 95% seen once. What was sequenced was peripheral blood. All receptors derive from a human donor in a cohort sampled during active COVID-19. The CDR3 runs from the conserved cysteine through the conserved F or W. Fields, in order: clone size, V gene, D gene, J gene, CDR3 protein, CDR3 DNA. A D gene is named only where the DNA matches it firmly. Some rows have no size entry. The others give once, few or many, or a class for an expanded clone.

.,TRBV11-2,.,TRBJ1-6,CASSSLRGTYNSPLHF,TGTGCCAGCAGCTCCCTTAGGGGCACCTATAATTCACCCCTCCACTTT
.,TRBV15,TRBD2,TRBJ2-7,CATSRTLSGGATYEQYF,TGTGCCACCAGCCGGACGCTTAGCGGGGGTGCTACCTACGAGCAGTACTTC
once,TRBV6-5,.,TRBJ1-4,CAGRIASNEKLFF,TGTGCCGGCAGGATCGCGTCAAATGAAAAACTGTTTTTT
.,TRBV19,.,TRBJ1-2,CASRQLGGDALSPMSGYTF,TGTGCCAGTAGGCAACTAGGAGGGGACGCGCTATCCCCCATGTCTGGCTACACCTTC
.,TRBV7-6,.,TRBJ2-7,CASSLLGGGLYEQYF,TGTGCCAGCAGCTTACTTGGGGGCGGCCTTTACGAGCAGTACTTC
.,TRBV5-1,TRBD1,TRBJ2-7,CASSGGQGNYEQYF,TGCGCCAGCAGCGGGGGACAGGGTAACTACGAGCAGTACTTC
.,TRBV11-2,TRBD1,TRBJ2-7,CASSLTGGSYEQYF,TGTGCCAGCAGCTTGACAGGGGGCTCCTACGAGCAGTACTTC
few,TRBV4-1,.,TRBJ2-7,CASSQDLRREQYF,TGCGCCAGCAGCCAAGATCTCCGGAGGGAGCAGTACTTC
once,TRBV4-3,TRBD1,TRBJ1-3,CASSQGTGGGNTIYF,TGCGCCAGCAGCCAAGGGACAGGGGGTGGAAACACCATATATTTT
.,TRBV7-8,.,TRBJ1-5,CASTREGNQPQHF,TGTGCCAGCACTCGGGAGGGCAATCAGCCCCAGCATTTT
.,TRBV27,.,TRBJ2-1,CATSGLYNEQFF,TGTGCCACCTCAGGGCTCTACAATGAGCAGTTCTTC
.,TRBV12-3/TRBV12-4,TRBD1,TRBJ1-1,CASSSGTGAEAFF,TGTGCCAGCAGTTCTGGGACAGGGGCTGAAGCTTTCTTT
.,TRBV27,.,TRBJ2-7,CASIGQGYEQYF,TGTGCCAGCATTGGTCAGGGCTACGAGCAGTACTTC
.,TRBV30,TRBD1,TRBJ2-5,CAWSQGAQETQYF,TGTGCCTGGAGTCAGGGGGCTCAAGAGACCCAGTACTTC
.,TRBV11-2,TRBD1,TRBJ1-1,CASSSLTGGLSIGAEAFF,TGTGCCAGCAGCTCCCTCACAGGGGGCTTATCTATTGGCGCTGAAGCTTTCTTT
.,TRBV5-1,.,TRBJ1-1,CASSQEQGWKAFF,TGCGCCAGCAGCCAAGAACAGGGATGGAAAGCTTTCTTT
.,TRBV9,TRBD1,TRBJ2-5,CASSAGQGAKETQYF,TGTGCCAGCAGCGCAGGACAGGGGGCAAAGGAGACCCAGTACTTC
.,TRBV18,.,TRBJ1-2,CASSPWAGDGYTF,TGTGCCAGCTCACCATGGGCAGGGGATGGCTACACCTTC
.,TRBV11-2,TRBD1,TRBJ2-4,CASRHRGGEDIQYF,TGTGCCAGCAGGCACAGGGGTGGTGAAGACATTCAGTACTTC
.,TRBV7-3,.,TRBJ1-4,CASSLFPRKQDEKLFF,TGTGCCAGCAGCTTATTTCCTCGCAAACAGGATGAAAAACTGTTTTTT
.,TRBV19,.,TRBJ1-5,CASSILGERGNQPQHF,TGTGCCAGTAGTATACTAGGAGAACGAGGCAATCAGCCCCAGCATTTT
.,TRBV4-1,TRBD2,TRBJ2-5,CASSQDRAGGQETQYF,TGCGCCAGCAGCCAAGATAGGGCGGGGGGACAAGAGACCCAGTACTTC
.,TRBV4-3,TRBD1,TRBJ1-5,CASSTRTGGGQPQHF,TGCGCCAGCAGCACCCGGACAGGGGGCGGCCAGCCCCAGCATTTT
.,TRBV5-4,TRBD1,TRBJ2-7,CASSSAGSYRGSSF,TGTGCCAGCAGCTCGGCCGGCTCATACAGGGGGTCGAGTTTC
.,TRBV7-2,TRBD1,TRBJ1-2,CASSEAGTGAYGYTF,TGTGCCAGCAGCGAGGCCGGGACAGGGGCCTATGGCTACACCTTC
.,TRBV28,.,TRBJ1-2,CASSLLDEGRRDYGYTF,TGTGCCAGCAGTTTATTGGATGAGGGCAGACGGGACTATGGCTACACCTTC
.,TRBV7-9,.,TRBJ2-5,CASSLGHLEETQYF,TGTGCCAGCAGCCTGGGACATCTGGAAGAGACCCAGTACTTC
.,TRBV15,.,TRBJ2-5,CATSRPSEETQYF,TGTGCCACCAGCAGACCTTCTGAGGAGACCCAGTACTTC